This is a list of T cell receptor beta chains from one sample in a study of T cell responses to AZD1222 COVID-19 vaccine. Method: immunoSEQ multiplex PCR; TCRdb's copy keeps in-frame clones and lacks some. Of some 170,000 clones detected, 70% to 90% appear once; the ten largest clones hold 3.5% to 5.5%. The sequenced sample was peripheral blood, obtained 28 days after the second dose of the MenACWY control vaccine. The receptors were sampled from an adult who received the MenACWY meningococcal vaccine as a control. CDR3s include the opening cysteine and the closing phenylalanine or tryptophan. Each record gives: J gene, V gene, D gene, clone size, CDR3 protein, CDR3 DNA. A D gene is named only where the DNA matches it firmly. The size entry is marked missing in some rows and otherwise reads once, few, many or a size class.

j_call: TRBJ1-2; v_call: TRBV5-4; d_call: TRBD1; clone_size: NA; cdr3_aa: CASSGTGTANYGYTF; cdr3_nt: TGTGCCAGCAGCGGAACCGGGACAGCTAACTATGGCTACACCTTC
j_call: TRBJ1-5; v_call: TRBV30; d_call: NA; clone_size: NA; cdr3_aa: CAWNSGRSGQPQHF; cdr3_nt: TGTGCCTGGAATTCCGGCCGCTCCGGCCAGCCCCAGCATTTT
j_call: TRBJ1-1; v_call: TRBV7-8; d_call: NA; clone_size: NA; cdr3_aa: CASSLEGPGTPTEAFF; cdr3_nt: TGTGCCAGCAGCTTAGAGGGGCCAGGGACACCCACTGAAGCTTTCTTT
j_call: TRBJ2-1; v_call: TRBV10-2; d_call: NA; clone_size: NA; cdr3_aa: CASSGRWNTYNEQFF; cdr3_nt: TGCGCCAGCAGTGGGCGTTGGAATACCTACAATGAGCAGTTCTTC
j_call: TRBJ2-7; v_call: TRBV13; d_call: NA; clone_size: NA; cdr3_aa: CASSLNAGTYEQYF; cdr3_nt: TGTGCCAGCAGCTTAAATGCAGGAACCTACGAGCAGTACTTC
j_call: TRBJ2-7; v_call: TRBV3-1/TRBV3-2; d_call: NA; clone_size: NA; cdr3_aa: CASSHRDEQYF; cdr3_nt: TGTGCCAGCAGCCACCGGGACGAGCAGTACTTC
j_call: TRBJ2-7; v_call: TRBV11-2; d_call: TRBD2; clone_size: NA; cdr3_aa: CASSSGLAGTEQYF; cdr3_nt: TGTGCCAGCAGCTCCGGACTAGCGGGGACCGAGCAGTACTTC
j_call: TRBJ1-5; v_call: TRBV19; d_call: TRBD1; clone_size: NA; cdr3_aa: CASSTRGVTSNQPQHF; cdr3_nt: TGTGCCAGTAGTACCAGGGGGGTTACGAGCAATCAGCCCCAGCATTTT
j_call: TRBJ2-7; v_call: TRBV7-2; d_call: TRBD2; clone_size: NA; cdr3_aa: CASSLVLAGAGEQYF; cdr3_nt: TGTGCCAGCAGCTTAGTCCTAGCGGGAGCCGGGGAGCAGTACTTC
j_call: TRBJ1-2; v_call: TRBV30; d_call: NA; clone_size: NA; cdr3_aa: CAWDTTGLYGYTF; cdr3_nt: TGTGCCTGGGATACGACAGGATTGTATGGCTACACCTTC
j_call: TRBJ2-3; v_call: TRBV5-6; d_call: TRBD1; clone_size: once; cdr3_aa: CASSFPLRDRQLTQYF; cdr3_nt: TGTGCCAGCAGCTTCCCCCTAAGGGACAGACAGTTGACGCAGTATTTT
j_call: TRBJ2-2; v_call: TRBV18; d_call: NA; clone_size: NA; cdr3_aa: CASSPVGEGTGELFF; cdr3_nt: TGTGCCAGCTCACCGGTCGGGGAAGGAACCGGGGAGCTGTTTTTT
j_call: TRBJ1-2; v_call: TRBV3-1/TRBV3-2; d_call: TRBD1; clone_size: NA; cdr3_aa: CASSQEPGGGYGYTF; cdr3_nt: TGTGCCAGCAGCCAAGAACCAGGGGGCGGCTATGGCTACACCTTC
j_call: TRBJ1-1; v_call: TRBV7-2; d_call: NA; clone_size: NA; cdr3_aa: CASSLRVGTNTEAFF; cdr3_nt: TGTGCCAGCAGCCTACGGGTAGGGACGAACACTGAAGCTTTCTTT
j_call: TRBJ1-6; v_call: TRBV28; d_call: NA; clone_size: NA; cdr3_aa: CASTLQGDSPLHF; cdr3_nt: TGTGCCAGCACCCTACAGGGCGATTCACCCCTCCACTTT
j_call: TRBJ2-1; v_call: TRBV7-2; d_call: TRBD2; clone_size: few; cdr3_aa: CASSQGLAGNEQFF; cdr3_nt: TGTGCCAGCAGCCAGGGACTAGCAGGGAATGAGCAGTTCTTC
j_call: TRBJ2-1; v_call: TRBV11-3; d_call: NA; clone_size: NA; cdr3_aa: CASSLESGRSYNEQFF; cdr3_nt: TGTGCCAGCAGCTTAGAAAGTGGCCGCTCCTACAATGAGCAGTTCTTC
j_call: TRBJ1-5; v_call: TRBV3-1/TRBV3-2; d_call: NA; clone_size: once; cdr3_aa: CASSQGGQGQPQHF; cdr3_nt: TGTGCCAGCAGCCAAGGGGGGCAAGGACAGCCCCAGCATTTT
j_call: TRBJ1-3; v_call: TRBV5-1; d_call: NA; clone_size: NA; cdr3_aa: CASSLTGIGNTIYF; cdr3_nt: TGCGCCAGCAGCTTGACAGGGATTGGAAACACCATATATTTT
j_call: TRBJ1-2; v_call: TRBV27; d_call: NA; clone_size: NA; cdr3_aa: CASSGMGAGYGYTF; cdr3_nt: TGTGCCAGCAGTGGAATGGGCGCAGGCTATGGCTACACCTTC
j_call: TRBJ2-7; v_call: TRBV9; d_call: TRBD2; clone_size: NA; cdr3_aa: CASSELAGSEQYF; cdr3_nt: TGTGCCAGCAGCGAACTAGCGGGTAGCGAGCAGTACTTC
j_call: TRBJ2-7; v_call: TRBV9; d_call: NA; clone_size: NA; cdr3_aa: CASSGTGGGGYYEQYF; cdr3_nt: TGTGCCAGCAGCGGGACTGGAGGGGGTGGTTACTACGAGCAGTACTTC
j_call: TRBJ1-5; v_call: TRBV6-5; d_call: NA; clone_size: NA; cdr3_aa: CASSSSRRDNQPQHF; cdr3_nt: TGTGCCAGCAGTTCCTCCCGCAGGGATAATCAGCCCCAGCATTTT
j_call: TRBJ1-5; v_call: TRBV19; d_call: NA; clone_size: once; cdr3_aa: CASTPDSYSGQPQHF; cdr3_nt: TGTGCCAGTACACCCGACTCCTACTCGGGTCAGCCCCAGCATTTT
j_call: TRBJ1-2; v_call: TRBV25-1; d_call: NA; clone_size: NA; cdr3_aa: CASKMANYGYTF; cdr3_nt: TGTGCCAGCAAAATGGCTAACTATGGCTACACCTTC
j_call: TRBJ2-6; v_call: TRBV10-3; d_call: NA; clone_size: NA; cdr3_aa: CAISATGRLSSGANVLTF; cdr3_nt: TGTGCCATCAGTGCTACTGGACGGCTTAGCTCTGGGGCCAACGTCCTGACTTTC
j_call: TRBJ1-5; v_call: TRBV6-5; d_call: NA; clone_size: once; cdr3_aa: CASSLGGGQPQHF; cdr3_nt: TGTGCCAGCAGCTTAGGTGGGGGTCAGCCCCAGCATTTT
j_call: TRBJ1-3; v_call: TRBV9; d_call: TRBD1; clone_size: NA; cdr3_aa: CASSATGSGNTIYF; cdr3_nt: TGTGCCAGCAGCGCGACAGGGTCTGGAAACACCATATATTTT
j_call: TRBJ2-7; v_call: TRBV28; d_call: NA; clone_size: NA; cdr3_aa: CASSTPPRESYEQYF; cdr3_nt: TGTGCCAGCAGCACCCCCCCACGGGAGTCCTACGAGCAGTACTTC
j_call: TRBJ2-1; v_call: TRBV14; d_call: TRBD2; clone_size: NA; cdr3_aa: CASSPRSSGSWNEQFF; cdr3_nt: TGTGCCAGCAGCCCTAGATCTAGCGGGAGTTGGAATGAGCAGTTCTTC
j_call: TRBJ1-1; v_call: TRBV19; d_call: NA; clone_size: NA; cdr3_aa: CASSSPQGIKKEAFF; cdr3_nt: TGTGCCAGTAGTTCCCCTCAGGGAATTAAAAAAGAAGCTTTCTTT
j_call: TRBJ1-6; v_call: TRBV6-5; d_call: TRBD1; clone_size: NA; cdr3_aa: CASSYSWDRANSPLHF; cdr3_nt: TGTGCCAGCAGTTACTCATGGGACAGGGCTAATTCACCCCTCCACTTT
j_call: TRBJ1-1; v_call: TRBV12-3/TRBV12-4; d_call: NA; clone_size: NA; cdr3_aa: CASNLRGTTEAFF; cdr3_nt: TGTGCCAGCAATCTCAGGGGAACCACTGAAGCTTTCTTT
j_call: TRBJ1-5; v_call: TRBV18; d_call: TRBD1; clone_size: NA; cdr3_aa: CASSTGGNQPQHF; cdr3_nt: TGTGCCAGCTCAACAGGGGGAAATCAGCCCCAGCATTTT
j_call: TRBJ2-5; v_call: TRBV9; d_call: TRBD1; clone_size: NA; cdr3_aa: CASSPTQTGVGTQYF; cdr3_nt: TGTGCCAGCAGTCCGACCCAGACAGGGGTAGGGACCCAGTACTTC
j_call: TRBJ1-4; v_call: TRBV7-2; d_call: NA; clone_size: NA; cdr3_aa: CASSFNGQTMREKLFF; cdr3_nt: TGTGCCAGCAGCTTCAACGGGCAAACTATGAGGGAAAAACTGTTTTTT